This TCR beta chain appears in the sequencing data of a study of Graves' ophthalmopathy and Graves' hyperthyroidism. Study-level points and caveats: Most expanded clonotypes in thyroid above 0.001 frequency also showed up in blood. Ophthalmopathy progression predictions by the model showed 72.22% specificity and approximately 70% sensitivity.

This clonotype was seen many times. Its antigen is currently unknown. Germline V gene sequence: CDR1 LNHNV, CDR2 YYDKDF (reference sequence). CDR3 length: 14 amino acids. V dropped 4 bases and J dropped 6 bases, with 13 bases sitting between them. Amplified TCR beta CDR3 regions were obtained using RNA transcripts as template. First-round RT-PCR employed HTBI primers, with a second-round multiplex PCR after it. Each CDR3 protein gets one entry after TCRdb re-called the multiplex PCR reads with MiXCR. The profile covers roughly 350,000 distinct CDR3 sequences, with 17% appearing a single time and roughly 2.3% taken by the ten largest. Other autoimmune diseases, uncontrolled infections, pregnancy and lactation each led to patient exclusion. PBMCs were obtained from 8.5 to 10 ml of fresh peripheral blood.

This clonotype was obtained from an adult woman with stable Graves' hyperthyroidism. The chain links TRBV15 to TRBJ1-5; D unresolved. Sample: peripheral blood. CDR3 residues: CATSIDQLGQPQHF. DNA for the CDR3: TGTGCCACCAGCATAGACCAGTTGGGTCAGCCCCAGCATTTT.